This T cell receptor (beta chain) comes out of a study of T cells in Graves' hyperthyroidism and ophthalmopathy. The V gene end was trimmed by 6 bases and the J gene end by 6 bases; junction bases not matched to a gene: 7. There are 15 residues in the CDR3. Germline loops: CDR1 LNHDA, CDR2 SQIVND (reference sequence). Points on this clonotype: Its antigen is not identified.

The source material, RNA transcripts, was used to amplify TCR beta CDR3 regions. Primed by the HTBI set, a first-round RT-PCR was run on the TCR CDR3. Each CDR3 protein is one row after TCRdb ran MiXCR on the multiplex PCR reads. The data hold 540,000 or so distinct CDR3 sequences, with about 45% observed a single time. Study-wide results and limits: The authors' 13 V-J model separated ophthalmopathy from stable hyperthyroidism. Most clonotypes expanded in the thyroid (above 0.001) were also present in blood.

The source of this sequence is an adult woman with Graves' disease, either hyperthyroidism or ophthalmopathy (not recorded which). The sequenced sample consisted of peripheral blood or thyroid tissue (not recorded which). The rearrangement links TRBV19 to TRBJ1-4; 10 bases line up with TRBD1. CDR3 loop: CASRLSGTGDEKLFF. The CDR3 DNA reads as TGTGCCAGTAGACTCTCCGGGACAGGGGATGAAAAACTGTTTTTT.